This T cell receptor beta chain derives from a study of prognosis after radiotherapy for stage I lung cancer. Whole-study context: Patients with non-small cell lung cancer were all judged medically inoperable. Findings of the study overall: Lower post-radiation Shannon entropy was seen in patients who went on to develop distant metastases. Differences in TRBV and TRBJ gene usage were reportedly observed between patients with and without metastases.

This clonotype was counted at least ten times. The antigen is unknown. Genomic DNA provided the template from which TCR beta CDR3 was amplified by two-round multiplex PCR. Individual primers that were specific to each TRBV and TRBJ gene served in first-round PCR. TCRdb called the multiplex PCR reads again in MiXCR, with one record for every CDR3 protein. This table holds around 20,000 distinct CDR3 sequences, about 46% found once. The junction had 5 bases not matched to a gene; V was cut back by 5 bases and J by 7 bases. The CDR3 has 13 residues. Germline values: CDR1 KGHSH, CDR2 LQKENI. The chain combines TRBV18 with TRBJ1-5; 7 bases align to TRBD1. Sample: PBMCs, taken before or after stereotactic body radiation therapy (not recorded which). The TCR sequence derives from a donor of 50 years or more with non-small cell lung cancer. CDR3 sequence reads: CASSYQGGQPQHF. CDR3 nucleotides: TGTGCCAGCTCATACCAGGGGGGACAGCCCCAGCATTTT.